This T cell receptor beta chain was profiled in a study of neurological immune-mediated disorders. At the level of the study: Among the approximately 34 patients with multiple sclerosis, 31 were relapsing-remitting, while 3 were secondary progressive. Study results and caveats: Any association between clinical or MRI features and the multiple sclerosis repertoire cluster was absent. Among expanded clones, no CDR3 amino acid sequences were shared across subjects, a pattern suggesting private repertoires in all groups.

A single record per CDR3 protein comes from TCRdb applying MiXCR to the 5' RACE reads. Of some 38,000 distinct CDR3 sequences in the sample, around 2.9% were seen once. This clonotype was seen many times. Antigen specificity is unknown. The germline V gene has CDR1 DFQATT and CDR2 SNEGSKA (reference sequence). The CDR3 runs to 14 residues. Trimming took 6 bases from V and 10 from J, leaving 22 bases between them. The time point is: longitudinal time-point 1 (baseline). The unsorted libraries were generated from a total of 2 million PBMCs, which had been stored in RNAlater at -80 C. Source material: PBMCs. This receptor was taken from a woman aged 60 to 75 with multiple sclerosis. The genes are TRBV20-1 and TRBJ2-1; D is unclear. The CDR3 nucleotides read TGCAGTGCAACGCCCGGTTCTTCGGTGGACGAGCAGTTCTTC. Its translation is CSATPGSSVDEQFF.